This T cell receptor beta chain was observed in a study of beta chain features in type 1 diabetes. In all sorted populations, purity surpassed 95%. V was cut by 0 bases and J by 3 bases, with 8 bases left in between. Germline V gene data show CDR1 as SGHTA and CDR2 as FQGNSA. This CDR3 has 15 amino acids. This clone appeared a few times. Its specificity is not known. Reverse transcription of all isolated RNA meant that expressed TCRB transcripts were sequenced. TCRdb's table, derived via immunoSEQ multiplex PCR, lists solely in-frame clones and lacks some. The sample lists under 800,000 clones; around a sixth were seen once. Study-wide findings and caveats: VDJ junctions from type 1 diabetes patients carried fewer insertions and larger deletions. PCR might favor shorter templates, but any such skew would affect patients and controls equally.

The chain employs TRBV7-2 and TRBJ2-2; no clear D. The material sequenced was naive CD4+ T cells from blood. The clonotype comes from a man aged 18 to 30 in good health. As DNA, the CDR3 is TGTGCCAGCAGCTTAGCGAACAGATACACCGGGGAGCTGTTTTTT. This codes for CASSLANRYTGELFF.